Here is one T cell receptor (beta chain) with its context. Antigen specificity is unknown. The sample originates from a study of a mutant IDH1 vaccine in newly diagnosed glioma. About the study: Treatment recipients were roughly 62% male and around 40% female, and their mean age was roughly 40 years. Antecedent treatment encompassed radiotherapy, temozolomide, or their combination; the majority received both. Study-level points and caveats: It seemed that pseudoprogression was not linked to changes in the top peripheral T cell clonotypes.

Described time point: week 47, end of study. The investigators gave 300 ug of mutant IDH1 20-mer peptide in each vaccine dose, together with topical imiquimod. The protocol was immunoSEQ multiplex PCR, while the TCRdb copy is restricted to in-frame clones and leaves out a portion. The sample consists of about 23,000 clones, approximately 84% of them appearing once. The source of this sequence is a middle-aged man with glioma. The sample consisted of PBMCs, taken from a glioma patient whose treatment included an IDH1 peptide vaccine.

The CDR3, as DNA: TGTGCCAGCAGCTTGAATCTAGAAGTGTCCTACGAGCAGTACTTC. Encoded protein: CASSLNLEVSYEQYF. J is TRBJ2-7 and V is TRBV5-6; D is unclear. This CDR3 has 15 residues. V lost 1 base, J lost 1 base, and 12 bases lay in between. CDR1 is SGHDT, CDR2 YYEEEE, per germline.